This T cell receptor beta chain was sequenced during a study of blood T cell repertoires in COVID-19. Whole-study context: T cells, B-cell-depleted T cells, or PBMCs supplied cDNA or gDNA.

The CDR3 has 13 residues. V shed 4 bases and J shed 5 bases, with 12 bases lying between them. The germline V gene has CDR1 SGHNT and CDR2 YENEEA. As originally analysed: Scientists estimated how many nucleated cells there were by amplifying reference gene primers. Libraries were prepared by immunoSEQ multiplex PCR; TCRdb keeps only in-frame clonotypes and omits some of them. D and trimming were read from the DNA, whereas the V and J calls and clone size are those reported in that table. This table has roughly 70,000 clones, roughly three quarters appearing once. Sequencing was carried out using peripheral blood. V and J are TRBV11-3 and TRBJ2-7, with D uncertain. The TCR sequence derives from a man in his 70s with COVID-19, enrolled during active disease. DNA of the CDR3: TGTGCCAGCAGCTCTGAGGCGGTCCACGAGCAGTACTTC. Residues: CASSSEAVHEQYF.